This TCR beta chain is from a study of read filtering for tumor transcriptome and immune sequencing. Molecular barcoded adaptors covering alpha/delta and beta/gamma chains were used on about 390 ng RNA. One entry per CDR3 protein results from TCRdb running MiXCR on the reads. Of 35,000 to 40,000 distinct CDR3 sequences in the sample, around 15% were seen once. This receptor was obtained from a donor aged 40 or over with multiple myeloma. The sequencing input was a population of CD138-negative cells sorted from bone marrow.

This CDR3 reads CASSPGVGSSGANVLTF. The CDR3 nucleotides read TGTGCCAGCAGCCCCGGGGTGGGGAGCTCTGGGGCCAACGTCCTGACTTTC. The chain has TRBV7-6 and TRBJ2-6, with a tentative D call TRBD2 (5 bases). V was pared by 5 bases and J by 0 bases, with 14 bases between. The CDR3 length is 17 residues. Germline CDR1 and CDR2: SGHVS and FNYEAQ. The complete variable domain, with remaining parts taken from reference TRBV7-6 and TRBJ2-6, reads GAGVSQSPRYKVTKRGQDVALRCDPISGHVSLYWYRQALGQGPEFLTYFNYEAQQDKSGLPNDRFSAERPEGSISTLTIQRTEQRDSAMYRCASSPGVGSSGANVLTFGAGSRLTVL.